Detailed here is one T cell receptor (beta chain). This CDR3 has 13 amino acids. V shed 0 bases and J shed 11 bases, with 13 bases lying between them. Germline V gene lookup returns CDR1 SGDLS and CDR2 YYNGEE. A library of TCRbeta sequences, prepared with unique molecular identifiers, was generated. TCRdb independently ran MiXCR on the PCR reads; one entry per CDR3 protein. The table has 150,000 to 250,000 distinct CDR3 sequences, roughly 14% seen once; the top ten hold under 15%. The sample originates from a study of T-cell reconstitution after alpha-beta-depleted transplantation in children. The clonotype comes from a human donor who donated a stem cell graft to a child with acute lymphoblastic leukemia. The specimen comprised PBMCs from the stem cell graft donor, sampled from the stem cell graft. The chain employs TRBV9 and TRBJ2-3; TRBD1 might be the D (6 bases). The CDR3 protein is CASSVGTVREQYF. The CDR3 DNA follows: TGTGCCAGCAGCGTAGGGACAGTTCGAGAGCAGTATTTT.